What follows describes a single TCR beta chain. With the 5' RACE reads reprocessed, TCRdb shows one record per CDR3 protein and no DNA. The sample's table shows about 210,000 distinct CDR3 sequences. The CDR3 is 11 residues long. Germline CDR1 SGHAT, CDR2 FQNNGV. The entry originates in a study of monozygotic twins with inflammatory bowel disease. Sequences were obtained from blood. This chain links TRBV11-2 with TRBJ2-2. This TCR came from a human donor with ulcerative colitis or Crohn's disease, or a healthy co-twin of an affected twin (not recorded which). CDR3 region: CASGKGGELFF.